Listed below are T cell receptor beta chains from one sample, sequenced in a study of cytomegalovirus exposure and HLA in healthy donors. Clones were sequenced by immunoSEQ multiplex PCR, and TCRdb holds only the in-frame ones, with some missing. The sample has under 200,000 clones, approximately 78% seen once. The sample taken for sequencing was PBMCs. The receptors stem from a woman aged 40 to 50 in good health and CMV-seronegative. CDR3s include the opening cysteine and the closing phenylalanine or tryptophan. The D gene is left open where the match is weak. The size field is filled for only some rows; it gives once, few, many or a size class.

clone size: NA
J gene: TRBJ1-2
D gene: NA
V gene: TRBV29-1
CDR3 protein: CSVDRGVSGYTF
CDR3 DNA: TGCAGCGTTGACAGGGGTGTTAGTGGCTACACCTTC

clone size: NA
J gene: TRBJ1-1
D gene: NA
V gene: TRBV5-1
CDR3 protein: CASSLAVNTEAFF
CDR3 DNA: TGCGCCAGCAGCTTGGCAGTGAACACTGAAGCTTTCTTT

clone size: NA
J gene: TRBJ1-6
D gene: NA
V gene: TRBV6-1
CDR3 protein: CASSEQSLRRPLVPLHF
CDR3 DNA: TGTGCCAGCAGTGAACAGAGCCTGAGGCGGCCTTTGGTTCCCCTCCACTTT

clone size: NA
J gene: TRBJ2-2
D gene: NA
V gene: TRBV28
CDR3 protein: CASSFGAGELFF
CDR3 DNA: TGTGCCAGCAGTTTTGGAGCCGGGGAGCTGTTTTTT

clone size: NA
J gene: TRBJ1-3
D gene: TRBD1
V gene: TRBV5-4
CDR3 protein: CASSLGRDRAGNTIYF
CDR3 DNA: TGTGCCAGCAGCTTGGGGCGGGACAGGGCTGGAAACACCATATATTTT

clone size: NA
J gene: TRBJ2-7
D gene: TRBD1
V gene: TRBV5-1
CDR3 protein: CASSSGTVRYEQYF
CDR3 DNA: TGCGCCAGCAGCTCCGGGACAGTGAGATACGAGCAGTACTTC

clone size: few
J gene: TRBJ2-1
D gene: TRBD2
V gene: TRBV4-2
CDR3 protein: CASSQGGGSYNEQFF
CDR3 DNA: TGTGCCAGCAGCCAAGGCGGGGGCTCCTACAATGAGCAGTTCTTC

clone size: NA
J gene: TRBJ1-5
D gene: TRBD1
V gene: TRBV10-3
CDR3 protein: CAITGQPNQPQHF
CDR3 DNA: TGTGCCATAACGGGACAGCCGAATCAGCCCCAGCATTTT

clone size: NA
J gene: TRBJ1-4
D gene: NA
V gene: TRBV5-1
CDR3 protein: CASSLGDSSNEKLFF
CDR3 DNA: TGCGCCAGCAGCTTGGGTGACAGCTCTAATGAAAAACTGTTTTTT

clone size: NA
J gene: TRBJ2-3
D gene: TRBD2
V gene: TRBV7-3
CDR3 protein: CASSFSGGMGDTQYF
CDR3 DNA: TGTGCCAGCAGCTTTAGCGGGGGGATGGGAGATACGCAGTATTTT

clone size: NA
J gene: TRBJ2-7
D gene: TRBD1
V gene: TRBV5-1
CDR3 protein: CASSSRDRGTYEQYF
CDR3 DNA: TGCGCCAGCAGCTCTAGGGACAGGGGAACCTACGAGCAGTACTTC

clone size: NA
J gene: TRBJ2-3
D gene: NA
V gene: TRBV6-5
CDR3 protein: CASSPRAGLTDTQYF
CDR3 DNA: TGTGCCAGCAGTCCCAGGGCAGGCCTGACAGATACGCAGTATTTT

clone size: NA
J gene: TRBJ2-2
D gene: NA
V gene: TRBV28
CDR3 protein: CASGDTTNTGELFF
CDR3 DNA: TGTGCCAGCGGTGACACAACGAACACCGGGGAGCTGTTTTTT

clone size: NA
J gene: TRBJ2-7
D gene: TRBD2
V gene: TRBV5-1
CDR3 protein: CASSVRLAGGSYEQYF
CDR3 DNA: TGCGCCAGCAGCGTCAGACTAGCGGGGGGTTCCTACGAGCAGTACTTC

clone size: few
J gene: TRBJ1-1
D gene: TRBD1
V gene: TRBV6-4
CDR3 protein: CASRDRVGASTEAFF
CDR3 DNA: TGTGCCAGCAGGGACAGGGTTGGGGCCAGCACTGAAGCTTTCTTT

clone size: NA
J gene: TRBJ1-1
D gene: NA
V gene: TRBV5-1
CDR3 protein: CASSLPGNTEAFF
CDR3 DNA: TGCGCCAGCAGCTTGCCGGGGAACACTGAAGCTTTCTTT

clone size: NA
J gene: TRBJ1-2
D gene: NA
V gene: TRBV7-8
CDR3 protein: CASSLATGLYGYTF
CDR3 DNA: TGTGCCAGCAGCTTAGCAACAGGCTTATATGGCTACACCTTC

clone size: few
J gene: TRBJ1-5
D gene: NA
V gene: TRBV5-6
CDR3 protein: CASSGGRGDQPQHF
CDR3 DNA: TGTGCCAGCAGCGGCGGGAGGGGCGACCAGCCCCAGCATTTT

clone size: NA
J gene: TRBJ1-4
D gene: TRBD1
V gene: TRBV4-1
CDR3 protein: CASSQGMGTANEKLFF
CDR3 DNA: TGCGCCAGCAGCCAAGGTATGGGGACAGCTAATGAAAAACTGTTTTTT

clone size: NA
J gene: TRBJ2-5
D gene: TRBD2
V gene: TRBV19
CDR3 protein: CASSIGGGAGKTQYF
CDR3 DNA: TGTGCCAGTAGTATAGGCGGGGGGGCGGGAAAGACCCAGTACTTC

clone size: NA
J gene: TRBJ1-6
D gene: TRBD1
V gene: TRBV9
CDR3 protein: CASSVGSQGNSPLHF
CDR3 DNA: TGTGCCAGCAGCGTAGGTTCACAGGGGAACTCACCCCTCCACTTT

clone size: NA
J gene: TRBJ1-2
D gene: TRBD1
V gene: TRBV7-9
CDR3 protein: CASSLAGTGGYGYTF
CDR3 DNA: TGTGCCAGCAGCTTAGCCGGAACAGGGGGATATGGCTACACCTTC

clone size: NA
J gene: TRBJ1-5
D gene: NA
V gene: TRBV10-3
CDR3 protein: CAISESTFRGNQPQHF
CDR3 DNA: TGTGCCATCAGTGAGTCGACTTTCCGGGGCAATCAGCCCCAGCATTTT

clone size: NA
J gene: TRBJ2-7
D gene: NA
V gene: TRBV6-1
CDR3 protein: CASIQGPGEQYF
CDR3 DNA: TGTGCCAGCATCCAGGGGCCGGGCGAGCAGTACTTC

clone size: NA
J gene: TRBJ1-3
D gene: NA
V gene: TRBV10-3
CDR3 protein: CAISGGTSTGRGTIYF
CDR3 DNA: TGTGCCATCAGCGGAGGAACCTCGACTGGCCGTGGCACCATATATTTT

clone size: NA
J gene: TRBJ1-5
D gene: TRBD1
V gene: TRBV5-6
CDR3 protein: CASSLDRGLRQPQHF
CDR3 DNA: TGTGCCAGCAGCTTGGACAGGGGGCTAAGGCAGCCCCAGCATTTT

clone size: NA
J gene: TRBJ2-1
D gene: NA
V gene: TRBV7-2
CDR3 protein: CASTSVRRMREQFF
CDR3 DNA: TGTGCCAGCACCTCGGTACGGAGGATGAGGGAGCAGTTCTTC

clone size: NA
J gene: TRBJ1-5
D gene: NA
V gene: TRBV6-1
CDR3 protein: CASRISGDNQPQHF
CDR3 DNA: TGTGCCAGCAGGATTTCAGGGGACAATCAGCCCCAGCATTTT

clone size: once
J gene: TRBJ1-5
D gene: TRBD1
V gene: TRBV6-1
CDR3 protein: CASNRDRDNQPQHF
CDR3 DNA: TGTGCCAGCAACCGGGACAGGGACAACCAGCCCCAGCATTTT

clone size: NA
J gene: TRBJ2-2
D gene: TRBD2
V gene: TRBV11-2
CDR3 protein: CASRLLAGGTGELFF
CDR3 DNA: TGTGCCAGCAGGCTACTAGCGGGGGGGACCGGGGAGCTGTTTTTT

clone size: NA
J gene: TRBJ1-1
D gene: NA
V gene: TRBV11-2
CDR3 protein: CASSLVRNTEAFF
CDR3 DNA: TGTGCCAGCAGCCTGGTCAGGAACACTGAAGCTTTCTTT

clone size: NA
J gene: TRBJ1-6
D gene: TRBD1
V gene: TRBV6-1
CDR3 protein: CASSTQGAWDSPLHF
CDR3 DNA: TGTGCCAGCAGTACTCAGGGGGCTTGGGACTCACCCCTCCACTTT

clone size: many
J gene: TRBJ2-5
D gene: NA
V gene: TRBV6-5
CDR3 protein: CASSARDTLKETQYF
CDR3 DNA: TGTGCCAGCAGTGCCCGGGACACCCTCAAAGAGACCCAGTACTTC

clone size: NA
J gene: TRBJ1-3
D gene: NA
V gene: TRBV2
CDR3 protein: CASSRGSRAGNTIYF
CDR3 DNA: TGTGCCAGCAGTAGGGGATCTCGAGCTGGAAACACCATATATTTT

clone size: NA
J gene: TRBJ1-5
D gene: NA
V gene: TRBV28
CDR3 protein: CASSLTGGSVNQPQHF
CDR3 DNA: TGTGCCAGCAGTCTGACCGGCGGGTCGGTCAATCAGCCCCAGCATTTT

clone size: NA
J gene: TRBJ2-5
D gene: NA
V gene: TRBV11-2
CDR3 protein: CASSFAQETQYF
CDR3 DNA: TGTGCCAGCAGCTTTGCGCAAGAGACCCAGTACTTC

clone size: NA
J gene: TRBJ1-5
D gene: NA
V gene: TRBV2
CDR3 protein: CASSESPEPQHF
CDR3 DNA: TGTGCCAGCAGTGAATCCCCCGAGCCCCAGCATTTT

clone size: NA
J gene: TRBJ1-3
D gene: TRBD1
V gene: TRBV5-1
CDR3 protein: CASRQGILDTIYF
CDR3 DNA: TGCGCCAGCCGACAGGGGATACTAGACACCATATATTTT

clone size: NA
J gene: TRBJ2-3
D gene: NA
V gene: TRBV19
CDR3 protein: CASSRLWARTDTQYF
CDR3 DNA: TGTGCCAGTAGTCGCCTTTGGGCTCGCACAGATACGCAGTATTTT

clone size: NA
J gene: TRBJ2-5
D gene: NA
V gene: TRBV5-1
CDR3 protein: CASSLGQQETQYF
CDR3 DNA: TGCGCCAGCAGCCTTGGGCAGCAAGAGACCCAGTACTTC

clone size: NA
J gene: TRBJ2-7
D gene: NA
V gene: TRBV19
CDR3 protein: CASSGFDASYEQYF
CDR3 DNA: TGTGCCAGTAGTGGATTCGACGCTAGCTACGAGCAGTACTTC

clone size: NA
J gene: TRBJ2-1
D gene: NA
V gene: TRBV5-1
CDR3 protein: CASSLWYGTGRGNEQFF
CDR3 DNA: TGCGCCAGCAGCTTGTGGTACGGAACAGGGCGAGGGAATGAGCAGTTCTTC

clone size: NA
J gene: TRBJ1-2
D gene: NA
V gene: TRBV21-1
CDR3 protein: CASSKDREERGYTF
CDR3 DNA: TGTGCCAGCAGCAAGGACAGGGAAGAAAGAGGCTACACCTTC

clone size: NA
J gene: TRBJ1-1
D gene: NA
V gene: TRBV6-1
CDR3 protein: CASSEDGVGSGTEAFF
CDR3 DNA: TGTGCCAGCAGTGAAGATGGGGTGGGGAGCGGCACTGAAGCTTTCTTT

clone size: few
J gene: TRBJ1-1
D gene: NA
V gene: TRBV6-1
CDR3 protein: CASSETAGNTEAFF
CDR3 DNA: TGTGCCAGCAGTGAAACGGCGGGGAACACTGAAGCTTTCTTT

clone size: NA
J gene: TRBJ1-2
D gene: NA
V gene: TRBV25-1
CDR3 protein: CASSHLGGLGGYTF
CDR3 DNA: TGTGCCAGCAGCCACCTCGGGGGGTTGGGGGGCTACACCTTC

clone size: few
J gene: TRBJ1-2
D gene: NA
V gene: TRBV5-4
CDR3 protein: CATFQAWAYGYTF
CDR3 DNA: TGTGCCACTTTTCAGGCCTGGGCCTATGGCTACACCTTC

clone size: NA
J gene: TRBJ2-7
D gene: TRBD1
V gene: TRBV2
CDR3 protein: CASRPLGQGTLYEQYF
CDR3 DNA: TGTGCCAGCAGACCTCTCGGACAGGGAACTCTCTACGAGCAGTACTTC